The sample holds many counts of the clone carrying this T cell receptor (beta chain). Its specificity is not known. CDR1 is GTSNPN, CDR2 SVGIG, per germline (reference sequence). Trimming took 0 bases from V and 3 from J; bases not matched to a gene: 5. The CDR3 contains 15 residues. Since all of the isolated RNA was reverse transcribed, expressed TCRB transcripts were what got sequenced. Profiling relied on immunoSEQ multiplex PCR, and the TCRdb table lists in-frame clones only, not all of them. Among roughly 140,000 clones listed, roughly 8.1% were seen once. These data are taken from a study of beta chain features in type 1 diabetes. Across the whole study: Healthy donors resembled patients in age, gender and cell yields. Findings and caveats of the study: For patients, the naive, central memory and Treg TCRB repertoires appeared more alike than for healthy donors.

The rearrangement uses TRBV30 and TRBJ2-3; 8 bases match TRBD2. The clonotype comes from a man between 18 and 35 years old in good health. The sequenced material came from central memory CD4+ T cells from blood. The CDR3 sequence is CAWSVTSGRTDTQYF. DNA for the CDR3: TGTGCCTGGAGTGTAACCAGCGGGAGAACAGATACGCAGTATTTT. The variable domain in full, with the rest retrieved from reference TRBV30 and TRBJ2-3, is SQTIHQWPATLVQPVGSPLSLECTVEGTSNPNLYWYRQAAGRGLQLLFYSVGIGQISSEVPQNLSASRPQDRQFILSSKKLLLSDSGFYLCAWSVTSGRTDTQYFGPGTRLTVL.